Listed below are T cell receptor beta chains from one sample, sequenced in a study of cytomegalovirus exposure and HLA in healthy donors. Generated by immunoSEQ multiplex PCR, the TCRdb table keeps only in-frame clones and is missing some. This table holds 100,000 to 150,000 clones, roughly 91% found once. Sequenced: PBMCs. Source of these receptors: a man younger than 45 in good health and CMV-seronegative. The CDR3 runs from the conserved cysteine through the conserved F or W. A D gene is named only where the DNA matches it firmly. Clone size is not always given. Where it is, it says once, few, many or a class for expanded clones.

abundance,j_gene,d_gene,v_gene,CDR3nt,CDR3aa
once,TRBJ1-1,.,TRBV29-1,TGCAGCGTTGTCCCTTTAGCCGGGTCTCAATTAAACACTGAAGCTTTCTTT,CSVVPLAGSQLNTEAFF
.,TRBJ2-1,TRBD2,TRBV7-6,TGTGCCAGCAGCTCTAGAGGATCCCGGACTAGCGGGGTATACTCCTACAATGAGCAGTTCTTC,CASSSRGSRTSGVYSYNEQFF
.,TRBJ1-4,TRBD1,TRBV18,TGTGCCAGCTCACCCCCGGGACAGGGGGGTGAAAAACTGTTTTTT,CASSPPGQGGEKLFF
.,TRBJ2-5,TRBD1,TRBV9,TGTGCCAGCAGCCTGGGACAGGGAGAAGAGACCCAGTACTTC,CASSLGQGEETQYF
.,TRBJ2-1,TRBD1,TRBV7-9,TGTGCCAGCACCCCCACGACAGGGGGATACAATGAGCAGTTCTTC,CASTPTTGGYNEQFF
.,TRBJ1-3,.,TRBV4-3,TGCGCCAGCAGCCAAGGGGGAGGGGTCTCTGGAAACACCATATATTTT,CASSQGGGVSGNTIYF
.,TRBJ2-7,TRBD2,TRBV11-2,TGTGCCAGCAGTAGCGGGAGCTCCTACGAGCAGTACTTC,CASSSGSSYEQYF
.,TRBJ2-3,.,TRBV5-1,TGCGCCAGCAGCTTGGGCAGGGTGGGGGATACGCAGTATTTT,CASSLGRVGDTQYF
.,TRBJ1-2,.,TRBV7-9,TGTGCCAGCAGCTTAGGGACAGAACATGGCTACACCTTC,CASSLGTEHGYTF
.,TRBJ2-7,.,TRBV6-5,TGTGCCAGCAGTTTTACGGGGTACGAGCAGTACTTC,CASSFTGYEQYF
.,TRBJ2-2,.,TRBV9,TGTGCCAGCAGCGTCTGGGCGGCGGGGGCCACCGGGGAGCTGTTTTTT,CASSVWAAGATGELFF
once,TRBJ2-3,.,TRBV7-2,TGTGCCAGCAGCTTAACGGGAATAGGTAGCACAGATACGCAGTATTTT,CASSLTGIGSTDTQYF
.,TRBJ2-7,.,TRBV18,TGTGCCAGCTCGGGTTCGCGGGGCCTCGGGTGGGAGCAGTACTTC,CASSGSRGLGWEQYF
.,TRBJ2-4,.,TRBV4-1,TGCGCCAGCAGCCAAAGGGAGGAGTTCGTAGCCAAAAGCATTCAGTACTTC,CASSQREEFVAKSIQYF
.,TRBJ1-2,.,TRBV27,TGTGCCAGCAGTTTAAGGGGGGGTGCTCTCGGAGTTGGCTACACCTTC,CASSLRGGALGVGYTF
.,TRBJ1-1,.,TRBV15,TGTGCCACCAGCCCTTCCTTCTCGAACACTGAAGCTTTCTTT,CATSPSFSNTEAFF
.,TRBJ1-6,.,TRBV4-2,TGTGCCAGCAGCCAATCCGGGACTCCGGGAGGGTCACCCCTCCACTTT,CASSQSGTPGGSPLHF
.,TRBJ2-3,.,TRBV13,TGTGCCAGCAGCTTAGGGGCCCCAGATACGCAGTATTTT,CASSLGAPDTQYF
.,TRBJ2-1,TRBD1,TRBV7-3,TGTGCCAGCAGCTTAGGACAGGGCTCCTACAATGAGCAGTTCTTC,CASSLGQGSYNEQFF
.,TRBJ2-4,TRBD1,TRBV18,TGTGCCAGCTCACCACCGGACAGGGTCATTCAGTACTTC,CASSPPDRVIQYF
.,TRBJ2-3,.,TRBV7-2,TGTGCCAGCAGCTTCCGAGCAGGGGCAGATACGCAGTATTTT,CASSFRAGADTQYF
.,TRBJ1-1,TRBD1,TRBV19,TGTGCCAGTACGGAGACAGGGGCCCCCTCCTATCCCCGACACATGAACACTGAAGCTTTCTTT,CASTETGAPSYPRHMNTEAFF
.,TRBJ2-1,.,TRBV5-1,TGCGCCAGCAGCTTGAACAGCTGGGCATCCTACAATGAGCAGTTCTTC,CASSLNSWASYNEQFF
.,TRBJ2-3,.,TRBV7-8,TGTGCCAGCAGCTACTGGCGGGGCGACCCAGATACGCAGTATTTT,CASSYWRGDPDTQYF
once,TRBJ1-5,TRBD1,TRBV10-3,TGTGCCATCAGTCCCGGGACAGGGTACCAACAGCCCCAGCATTTT,CAISPGTGYQQPQHF
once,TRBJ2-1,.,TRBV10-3,TGTGCCATCAGTGAGCATGGGGCCAATGAGCAGTTCTTC,CAISEHGANEQFF
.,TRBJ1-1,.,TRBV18,TGTGCCAGCTCACCACCGTCAGGGAGGACTGAAGCTTTCTTT,CASSPPSGRTEAFF
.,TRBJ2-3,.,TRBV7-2,TGTGCCAGCAGCCCATTCGACTCTACGCAGTATTTT,CASSPFDSTQYF
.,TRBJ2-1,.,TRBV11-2,TGTGCCAGCAGCTTGTCCGGCTCCTACAATGAGCAGTTCTTC,CASSLSGSYNEQFF
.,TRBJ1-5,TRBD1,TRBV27,TGTGCCAGCAGCATAACAGGGGGCTTAGGACAGCCCCAGCATTTT,CASSITGGLGQPQHF
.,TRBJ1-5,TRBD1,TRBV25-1,TGTGCCAGCAGTGATGGGACAGGGGCCTGGGGGCCCCAGCATTTT,CASSDGTGAWGPQHF